The 21 T cell receptor beta chains below come from one sample, sequenced in a study of blood T cells in healthy people across ages. Combining a sample-barcoded 5' primer with a J-beta primer mix, a second PCR ran for about 7 to 12 cycles. TCRdb ran MiXCR on the 5' RACE reads and lists one entry per CDR3 protein. The table records about 1 million distinct CDR3 sequences, 40% to 55% of them present only once. Specimen: blood. Receptors were obtained from a woman aged 60 to 75 in good health.

This chain connects TRBV14 to TRBJ2-7; TRBD1 agrees at 10 bases. The germline V gene has CDR1 SGHDN and CDR2 FVKESK. V was pared by 0 bases and J by 3 bases, with 5 bases of the junction left unmatched. The CDR3 is 16 amino acids. The CDR3 DNA is TGTGCCAGCAGCCAAGACTTGGGGACAGGGGACTACGAGCAGTACTTC. Amino acids: CASSQDLGTGDYEQYF.

The chain links TRBV20-1 to TRBJ2-1; the match to TRBD2 covers 14 bases. This CDR3 is built from 17 residues. V trimming: 3 bases; J trimming: 7 bases; junction bases outside the gene matches: 11. The germline CDR1 and CDR2 sequences are DFQATT and SNEGSKA (reference sequence). The CDR3 reads CSARTSGRAVSFNEQFF. CDR3 coding DNA: TGCAGTGCTAGGACTAGCGGGAGGGCCGTTAGCTTTAATGAGCAGTTCTTC.

This clonotype was seen only once. The gene calls are TRBV20-1 and TRBJ1-1; the D is unclear. V dropped 5 bases and J dropped 1 base, with 14 bases sitting between them. The CDR3 has 14 residues. Germline CDR1 is DFQATT and CDR2 is SNEGSKA (reference sequence). CDR3 loop: CSALNALGNTEAFF. The CDR3 DNA is TGCAGTGCTCTCAACGCGTTAGGGAACACTGAAGCTTTCTTT.

On this clonotype: An end of the junction differs from the germline gene, which may be a read error. V and J are TRBV3-1 and TRBJ1-4; no clear D gene. This CDR3 has 15 amino acids. Germline CDR1 reads LGHDT; CDR2 reads YNNKEL (reference sequence). CDR3 region: CASSHPPSRGEKLFF. CDR3 in DNA: TGTGCTAGCAGCCACCCTCCCAGCCGCGGTGAAAAACTGTTTTTT.

The chain has TRBV9 and TRBJ2-1, with D perhaps matching TRBD2 (6 bases). This CDR3 is 14 amino acids long. Germline CDR1 and CDR2: SGDLS and YYNGEE. V lost 0 bases and J 7 bases, leaving 11 bases between the germline ends. CDR3 nucleotides: TGTGCCAGCAGCGTAGCGGGAGATTGGAATGAGCAGTTCTTC. Amino acid sequence: CASSVAGDWNEQFF.

The rearrangement uses TRBV7-8 and TRBJ1-2; D is ambiguous. Germline V CDR1 and CDR2: SGHVS, FQNEAQ. Trimming removed 4 bases from V and 3 bases from J, with 12 bases in between. This CDR3 comprises 14 residues. The CDR3 DNA is TGTGCCAGCAGCTACATCGAGCTCGACTATGGCTACACCTTC. Its translation is CASSYIELDYGYTF.

The chain is built from TRBV20-1 and TRBJ2-7; the D is unclear. The CDR3 is made up of 11 amino acids. Germline lookup yields CDR1 DFQATT and CDR2 SNEGSKA (reference sequence). V dropped 2 bases and J dropped 7 bases, with 9 bases sitting between them. CDR3 sequence reads: CSARWVGEQYF. The DNA for the CDR3 is TGCAGTGCTAGATGGGTTGGTGAGCAGTACTTC.

This chain links TRBV20-1 with TRBJ2-1; D unclear. Germline CDR1 is DFQATT and CDR2 is SNEGSKA (reference sequence). V lost 1 base to trimming and J lost 4 bases, with 8 bases between them. This CDR3 has 13 residues. CDR3: CSARVGSYNEQFF. The CDR3 DNA sequence: TGCAGTGCTAGAGTCGGCAGTTACAATGAGCAGTTCTTC.

This chain links TRBV7-6 with TRBJ2-3; 13 nucleotides align to TRBD2. The length of the CDR3 is 19 residues. CDR1 is SGHVS, CDR2 FNYEAQ, per germline. V was pared by 1 base and J by 3 bases, with 10 bases of the junction left unmatched. For the CDR3, the DNA is TGTGCCAGCAGCTTAGGCACTAGCGGGAGGGCCGGTGGGACAGATACGCAGTATTTT. Translated: CASSLGTSGRAGGTDTQYF.

This clonotype has ten or more counts. The V and J genes are TRBV12-3 or TRBV12-4 and TRBJ2-1; 9 bases fit TRBD2. V shed 1 base and J 6 bases; nucleotides not matched to a gene: 4. The CDR3 loop spans 15 amino acids. The DNA of the CDR3 is TGTGCCAGCAGTTTAGGTAGCGGGAGCGGCAATGAGCAGTTCTTC. It yields the protein CASSLGSGSGNEQFF.

CDR3 protein: CASSLVGTGRNEQFF. CDR3 nucleotides: TGTGCCAGCAGTTTAGTTGGGACAGGGAGGAATGAGCAGTTCTTC. This chain links TRBV27 with TRBJ2-1; 9 bases match TRBD1. Germline values: CDR1 MNHEY, CDR2 SMNVEV (reference sequence). The CDR3 totals 15 residues. With V trimmed by 2 bases and J by 7 bases, 6 bases remained unmatched.

This clonotype appeared a few times. This chain joins TRBV20-1 and TRBJ1-1, with D possibly matching TRBD1 (5 bases). CDR1 DFQATT and CDR2 SNEGSKA come from the germline V gene (reference sequence). V was shortened by 0 bases and J by 1 base, with 9 bases between the two germline ends. The CDR3 is made up of 14 amino acids. Here the CDR3 reads CSARERGRNTEAFF. Written as DNA, the CDR3 is TGCAGTGCTAGAGAAAGGGGAAGGAACACTGAAGCTTTCTTT.

This clonotype appeared a few times. The chain links TRBV9 to TRBJ2-7; D might be TRBD1 (6 bases). Germline CDR1 and CDR2: SGDLS and YYNGEE. The CDR3 has 15 amino acids. V dropped 0 bases and J dropped 3 bases, with 13 bases sitting between them. The CDR3 spells CASSVGYGGIYEQYF. As DNA, the CDR3 is TGTGCCAGCAGCGTAGGTTATGGGGGCATCTACGAGCAGTACTTC.

CDR3 region: CASSFRLAGANVLTF. CDR3 sequence (DNA): TGCGCCAGCAGCTTCAGACTAGCTGGGGCCAACGTCCTGACTTTC. The chain combines TRBV5-1 with TRBJ2-6, with D perhaps matching TRBD2 (6 bases). Germline assignment: CDR1 SGHRS and CDR2 YFSETQ. This CDR3 region has 15 residues. With 2 bases removed from V and 2 bases from J, the gap between germline ends came to 8 bases.

J is TRBJ2-3 and V is TRBV19, with TRBD2 as a possible D gene (6 bases). The V gene's germline CDR1 is LNHDA and CDR2 SQIVND (reference sequence). There are 14 residues in the CDR3. The germline V and J ends were trimmed by 7 bases and 7 bases, with 18 bases remaining between them. The CDR3 DNA reads TGTGCCAGTACCATGGGAGGAGGAGATCATACGCAGTATTTT. Translating it yields CASTMGGGDHTQYF.

This chain joins TRBV7-2 and TRBJ2-1, with 9 positions matching TRBD2. Germline lookup yields CDR1 SGHTA and CDR2 FQGNSA. The CDR3 extends over 16 amino acids. J was trimmed by 5 bases and V by 3 bases; bases with no gene match: 8. CDR3 sequence (DNA): TGTGCCAGCAGCTTGGCTGGGACTAGCAGGAACAATGAGCAGTTCTTC. The encoded protein is CASSLAGTSRNNEQFF.

This rearrangement joins TRBV10-2 to TRBJ2-3; a possible D gene is TRBD1 (5 bases). CDR3 length equals 10 residues. In germline, CDR1 is WSHSY, CDR2 SAAADI. The V end was cut by 10 bases, the J end by 7 bases, with 9 bases between. CDR3 in amino acids: CANSGNTQYF. The CDR3 bases are TGCGCCAATTCAGGGAATACGCAGTATTTT.

The CDR3 region is CATSDSRGDVRQFF. DNA of the CDR3: TGTGCCACCAGTGATTCAAGGGGGGACGTACGACAGTTCTTC. V usage is TRBV24-1 and J usage is TRBJ2-1, with D perhaps matching TRBD1 or TRBD2 (6 bases each). V lost 2 bases and J lost 13, with 17 bases in between. This CDR3 comprises 14 residues. Germline-derived CDR1 and CDR2 are KGHDR and SFDVKD.

This sequence joins TRBV12-3 or TRBV12-4 and TRBJ2-5, with D uncertain. Trimming removed 6 bases from V and 4 bases from J, with 12 bases in between. This CDR3 spans 13 amino acids. CDR3 region: CASSDSTRETQYF. CDR3 in DNA: TGTGCCAGCAGCGACTCTACTCGAGAGACCCAGTACTTC.

The chain recombines TRBV4-1 with TRBJ1-4, with 7 bases fitting TRBD1. J gave up 3 bases and V 4 bases, and 8 bases lay outside the gene matches. From germline, CDR1 is MGHRA and CDR2 YSYEKL. This CDR3 comprises 16 residues. CDR3: CASSRLGGNPNEKLFF. CDR3 nucleotides: TGCGCCAGCAGCCGCTTAGGGGGCAATCCTAATGAAAAACTGTTTTTT.

The CDR3: CATGPAGMNEQYF. The CDR3 coding sequence is TGTGCCACCGGCCCGGCAGGGATGAACGAGCAGTACTTC. The chain uses TRBV10-3 and TRBJ2-7, with D possibly matching TRBD1 (5 bases). This CDR3 region has 13 residues. V dropped 10 bases and J dropped 5 bases, with 18 bases sitting between them. CDR1 is ENHRY, CDR2 SYGVKD, per germline.